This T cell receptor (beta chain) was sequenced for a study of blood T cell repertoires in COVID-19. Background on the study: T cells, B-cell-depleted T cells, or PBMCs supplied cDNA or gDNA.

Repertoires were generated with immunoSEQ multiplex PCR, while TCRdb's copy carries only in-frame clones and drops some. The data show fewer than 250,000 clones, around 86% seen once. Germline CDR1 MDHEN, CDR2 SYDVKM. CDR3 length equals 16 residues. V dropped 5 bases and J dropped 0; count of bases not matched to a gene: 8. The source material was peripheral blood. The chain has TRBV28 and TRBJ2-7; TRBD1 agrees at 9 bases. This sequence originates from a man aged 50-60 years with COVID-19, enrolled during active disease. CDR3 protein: CASSDLSGQGSYEQYF. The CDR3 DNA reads TGTGCCAGCAGTGACCTTTCGGGACAGGGCTCCTACGAGCAGTACTTC.